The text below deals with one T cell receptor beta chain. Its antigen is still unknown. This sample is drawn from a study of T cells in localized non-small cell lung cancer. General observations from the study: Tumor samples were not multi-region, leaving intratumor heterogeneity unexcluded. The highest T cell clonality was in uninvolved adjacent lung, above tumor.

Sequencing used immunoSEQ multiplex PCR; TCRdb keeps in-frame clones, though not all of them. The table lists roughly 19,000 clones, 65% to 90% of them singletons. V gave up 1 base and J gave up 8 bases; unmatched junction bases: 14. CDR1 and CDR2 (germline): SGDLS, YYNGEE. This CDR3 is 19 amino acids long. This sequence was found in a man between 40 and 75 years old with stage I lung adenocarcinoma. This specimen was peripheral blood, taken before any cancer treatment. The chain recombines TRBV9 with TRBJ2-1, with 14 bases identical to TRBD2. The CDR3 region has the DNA TGTGCCAGCAGCGTAACAAACCCTTCGACTAGCGGGAGGGGCGATGAGCAGTTCTTC. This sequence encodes CASSVTNPSTSGRGDEQFF.